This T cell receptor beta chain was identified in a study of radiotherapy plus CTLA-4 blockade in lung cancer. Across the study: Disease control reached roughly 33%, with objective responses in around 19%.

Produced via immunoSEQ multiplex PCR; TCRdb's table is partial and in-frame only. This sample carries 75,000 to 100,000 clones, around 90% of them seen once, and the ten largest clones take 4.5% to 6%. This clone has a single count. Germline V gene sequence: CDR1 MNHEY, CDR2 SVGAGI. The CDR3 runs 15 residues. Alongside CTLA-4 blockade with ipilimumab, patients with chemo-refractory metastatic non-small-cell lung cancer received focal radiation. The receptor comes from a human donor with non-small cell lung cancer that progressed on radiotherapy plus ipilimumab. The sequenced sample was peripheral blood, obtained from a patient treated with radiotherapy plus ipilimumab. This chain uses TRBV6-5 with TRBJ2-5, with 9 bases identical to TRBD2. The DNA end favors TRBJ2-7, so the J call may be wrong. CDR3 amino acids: CASSYGSGRSYEQYF. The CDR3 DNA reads TGTGCCAGCAGTTATGGTAGCGGGAGATCCTACGAGCAGTACTTC.